Described below is a single T cell receptor (beta chain) sequence and its context. Antigen: not known. The sample is drawn from a study of cytomegalovirus exposure and HLA in healthy donors. On the study more broadly: A later analysis reported the 95 to 150 validation repertoires used the same platform as the roughly 700 first-cohort repertoires.

Libraries were prepared by immunoSEQ multiplex PCR; TCRdb keeps only in-frame clonotypes and omits some of them. This table holds about 130,000 clones, approximately 89% found once. Study-wide results and caveats: The listing of roughly 160 TCR beta chains classed them as cytomegalovirus-associated.

The germline gives CDR1 SGHNT, CDR2 YENEEA. J gave up 5 bases and V 5 bases, and 9 bases lay outside the gene matches. This CDR3 has 16 residues. The sequenced sample was PBMCs. This rearrangement joins TRBV11-3 to TRBJ2-3; 11 positions agree with TRBD2. This TCR came from a woman aged 18 to 35 in good health and CMV-seropositive. The CDR3 DNA follows: TGTGCCAGCAGCCAGAGGGGTAGCGGGGGGGTAGATACGCAGTATTTT. It specifies CASSQRGSGGVDTQYF.